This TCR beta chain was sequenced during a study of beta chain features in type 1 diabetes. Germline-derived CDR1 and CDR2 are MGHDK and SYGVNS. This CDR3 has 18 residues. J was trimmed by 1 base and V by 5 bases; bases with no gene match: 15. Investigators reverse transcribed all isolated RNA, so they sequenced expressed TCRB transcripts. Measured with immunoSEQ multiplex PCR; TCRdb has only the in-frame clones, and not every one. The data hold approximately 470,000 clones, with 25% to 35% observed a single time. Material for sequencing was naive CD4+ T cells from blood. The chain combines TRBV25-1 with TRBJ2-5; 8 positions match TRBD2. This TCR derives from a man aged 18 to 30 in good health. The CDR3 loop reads CASSRTPGLARLQETQYF. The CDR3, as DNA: TGTGCCAGCAGTAGGACACCCGGACTAGCTCGCCTCCAAGAGACCCAGTACTTC.